A single sample gave rise to the 2 T cell receptor beta chains below, sequenced in a study of patients and donors after allogeneic stem cell transplantation. TCRdb reprocessed the RT-PCR reads with MiXCR, giving one entry per CDR3 protein. The sample records some 960,000 distinct CDR3 sequences, about 20% being singletons. Sequencing input: blood, either unsorted or a sorted T cell fraction (not recorded which). The receptors derive from a human donor who was either an allogeneic HSCT recipient or a stem cell or donor lymphocyte infusion donor (not recorded which). It is not recorded whose cells these are; they may come from a transplant donor.

In nucleotides, the CDR3 is TGTGCCAGCAGCCCCCCCGGGGGGAACATTCAGTACTTC. Its translation is CASSPPGGNIQYF. The chain is built from TRBV12-3 or TRBV12-4 and TRBJ2-4; TRBD2 matches at 7 bases. Trimming took 6 bases from V and 7 from J; bases not matched to a gene: 6. There are 13 residues in the CDR3.

In its sample, this clonotype was seen a few times. This chain links TRBV12-3 or TRBV12-4 with TRBJ1-1; 9 bases are shared with TRBD1. J was trimmed by 2 bases and V by 7 bases; bases with no gene match: 5. The CDR3 has 14 residues. CDR3 region: CASILTGGNTEAFF. CDR3 in DNA: TGTGCCAGCATTTTGACAGGGGGAAACACTGAAGCTTTCTTT.